A selection of T cell receptor beta chains follows, all from one sample in a study of blood T cells in healthy people across ages. In TCRdb, the 5' RACE reads were re-called with MiXCR into one record per CDR3 protein. The table has roughly 1.6 million distinct CDR3 sequences, 30% to 40% seen once. Input material: blood. The origin of the receptors is a woman aged 30 to 39 in good health. Both conserved end residues are part of each CDR3. D genes are given only for firm matches. Only part of the rows carry a size: once, few, many, or a class if the clone is expanded.

CDR3: CSVVPGPMGTGELFF
DNA: TGCAGCGTTGTGCCGGGACCCATGGGCACCGGGGAGCTGTTTTTT
size: -
D: -
J: TRBJ2-2
V: TRBV29-1

CDR3: CASSPKQRGTDTQYF
DNA: TGTGCCAGCAGCCCTAAACAGCGGGGCACAGATACGCAGTATTTT
size: many
D: -
J: TRBJ2-3
V: TRBV6-2/TRBV6-3

CDR3: CASSLARAGANVLTF
DNA: TGTGCCAGCAGTTTAGCCAGGGCCGGGGCCAACGTCCTGACTTTC
size: few
D: -
J: TRBJ2-6
V: TRBV12-3/TRBV12-4

CDR3: CASSLRGQGWYEQYF
DNA: TGTGCCAGCAGCTTAAGGGGACAGGGTTGGTACGAGCAGTACTTC
size: few
D: TRBD1
J: TRBJ2-7
V: TRBV11-2

CDR3: CASSQGLAQVYEQFF
DNA: TGCGCCAGCAGCCAAGGACTAGCACAAGTATATGAGCAGTTCTTC
size: many
D: TRBD2
J: TRBJ2-1
V: TRBV4-1

CDR3: CASGSQGAPRYF
DNA: TGTGCCAGCGGCTCTCAGGGGGCTCCAAGGTACTTC
size: -
D: TRBD1
J: TRBJ2-5
V: TRBV7-9

CDR3: CASSLILGEKLFF
DNA: TGTGCCAGCAGTTTAATTCTAGGGGAAAAACTGTTTTTT
size: few
D: -
J: TRBJ1-4
V: TRBV12-3/TRBV12-4

CDR3: CASSGTLLSYEQYF
DNA: TGTGCCAGCTCTGGGACGCTGCTCTCCTACGAGCAGTACTTC
size: -
D: -
J: TRBJ2-7
V: TRBV19

CDR3: CASGLAGGRGGELFF
DNA: TGTGCCAGCGGACTAGCGGGAGGACGAGGCGGGGAGCTGTTTTTT
size: once
D: TRBD2
J: TRBJ2-2
V: TRBV2

CDR3: CASKLQGVKGPPHF
DNA: TGTGCCAGCAAATTACAGGGGGTAAAGGGACCCCCCCACTTT
size: few
D: TRBD1
J: TRBJ1-6
V: TRBV2

CDR3: CASSSGESYGYIF
DNA: TGTGCCAGCAGTTCAGGGGAGTCCTATGGCTACATCTTC
size: -
D: -
J: TRBJ1-2
V: TRBV12-3/TRBV12-4

CDR3: CASSHRGGRKDEQYF
DNA: TGTGCCAGCAGCCACAGAGGCGGGAGGAAGGACGAGCAGTACTTC
size: many
D: TRBD2
J: TRBJ2-7
V: TRBV14

CDR3: CASSLANVNRNYGYTF
DNA: TGTGCCAGCAGCTTAGCGAATGTGAACAGAAACTATGGCTACACCTTC
size: -
D: -
J: TRBJ1-2
V: TRBV7-9

CDR3: CSARDPTGSHQPQHF
DNA: TGCAGTGCTAGAGATCCTACAGGGTCCCATCAGCCCCAGCATTTT
size: -
D: -
J: TRBJ1-5
V: TRBV20-1

CDR3: CASSPWSGNQGTQYF
DNA: TGTGCCAGCAGCCCCTGGAGCGGAAATCAGGGGACCCAGTACTTC
size: few
D: -
J: TRBJ2-5
V: TRBV11-2

CDR3: CATKGQENNQPQHF
DNA: TGTGCCACGAAGGGACAGGAAAACAATCAGCCCCAGCATTTT
size: few
D: TRBD1
J: TRBJ1-5
V: TRBV10-3

CDR3: CASSKLMNTEAFF
DNA: TGTGCCAGCAGCAAACTCATGAACACTGAAGCTTTCTTT
size: -
D: -
J: TRBJ1-1
V: TRBV5-4

CDR3: CAISETGTRAYEQYF
DNA: TGTGCCATCAGTGAAACCGGGACGCGGGCCTACGAGCAGTACTTC
size: many
D: -
J: TRBJ2-7
V: TRBV10-3

CDR3: CASSLGLAGGDTDTQYF
DNA: TGCGCCAGCAGCTTGGGACTAGCGGGAGGGGACACAGATACGCAGTATTTT
size: -
D: TRBD2
J: TRBJ2-3
V: TRBV5-1

CDR3: CASSLEGLRNEQFF
DNA: TGTGCCAGCAGCTTAGAGGGGCTACGAAATGAGCAGTTCTTC
size: -
D: -
J: TRBJ2-1
V: TRBV7-2

CDR3: CASSQTDYYPTDEQFF
DNA: TGCGCCAGCAGCCAAACCGACTATTACCCTACCGATGAGCAGTTCTTC
size: few
D: -
J: TRBJ2-1
V: TRBV4-1

CDR3: CASGPPTTATARDQLAKNIQYF
DNA: TGTGCTAGTGGTCCCCCGACGACGGCAACAGCCCGGGACCAGCTAGCCAAAAACATTCAGTACTTC
size: -
D: -
J: TRBJ2-4
V: TRBV12-5

CDR3: CASSEALAGSGYTF
DNA: TGTGCCAGCAGTGAAGCGCTGGCAGGGAGTGGCTACACCTTC
size: -
D: -
J: TRBJ1-2
V: TRBV6-1

CDR3: CAWSRTNGGYGYTF
DNA: TGTGCCTGGAGTCGAACGAACGGGGGGTATGGCTACACCTTC
size: -
D: -
J: TRBJ1-2
V: TRBV30

CDR3: CATAEGGAYEQYF
DNA: TGTGCCACGGCTGAGGGGGGGGCCTACGAGCAGTACTTC
size: -
D: -
J: TRBJ2-7
V: TRBV24-1

CDR3: CASSPGRGRGGTEAFF
DNA: TGTGCCAGCAGTCCTGGCAGGGGAAGGGGGGGCACTGAAGCTTTCTTT
size: -
D: -
J: TRBJ1-1
V: TRBV9

CDR3: CASRQNRTVLNYGYTF
DNA: TGTGCCAGCAGACAGAATCGGACAGTCCTTAACTATGGCTACACCTTC
size: few
D: -
J: TRBJ1-2
V: TRBV7-9

CDR3: CASSPSFGEQYF
DNA: TGTGCCAGCAGCCCTTCATTCGGGGAGCAGTACTTC
size: -
D: -
J: TRBJ2-7
V: TRBV7-8

CDR3: CATSRDLEGQGVRYF
DNA: TGTGCCACCAGCAGAGATCTCGAGGGGCAGGGTGTGCGGTACTTC
size: -
D: -
J: TRBJ2-7
V: TRBV15

CDR3: CASSGRENTDTQYF
DNA: TGTGCCAGCAGTGGGCGGGAGAACACAGATACGCAGTATTTT
size: -
D: TRBD2
J: TRBJ2-3
V: TRBV2

CDR3: CAISPSGKGDTQYF
DNA: TGTGCCATCTCGCCTAGCGGGAAGGGAGATACGCAGTATTTT
size: few
D: TRBD2
J: TRBJ2-3
V: TRBV10-3

CDR3: CSVNRADSYSEQFF
DNA: TGCAGCGTTAACAGGGCGGACTCCTACAGTGAGCAGTTCTTC
size: -
D: -
J: TRBJ2-1
V: TRBV29-1

CDR3: CASSSAGAAGDTQYF
DNA: TGTGCCAGCAGTTCAGCGGGAGCTGCCGGGGATACGCAGTATTTT
size: -
D: TRBD2
J: TRBJ2-3
V: TRBV27

CDR3: CASSPRAEYQPQHF
DNA: TGTGCCAGCTCACCACGGGCCGAATATCAGCCCCAGCATTTT
size: -
D: -
J: TRBJ1-5
V: TRBV18

CDR3: CAISEQISSYNEQFF
DNA: TGTGCCATCAGTGAACAGATCAGCTCCTACAATGAGCAGTTCTTC
size: -
D: -
J: TRBJ2-1
V: TRBV10-3

CDR3: CSARESHEQYF
DNA: TGCAGTGCTAGAGAGTCCCACGAGCAGTACTTC
size: few
D: -
J: TRBJ2-7
V: TRBV20-1